This TCR beta chain was sequenced in a study of T-cell memory formation after mild COVID-19. TCRdb passed the 5' RACE reads through MiXCR, listing each CDR3 protein once. The data show hundreds of thousands of distinct CDR3 sequences, approximately 13% seen once. Trimming removed 2 bases from V and 4 bases from J, with 7 bases in between. CDR3 length: 13 amino acids. Germline assignment: CDR1 SGHRS and CDR2 YFSETQ. This clonotype was obtained from a man between 18 and 29 years old who had mild COVID-19 (a few samples of this study predate the infection). Cell type and time point are not known. The sequenced material came from PBMCs or a T cell subset sorted from them (not recorded which). V and J are TRBV5-1 and TRBJ1-5, with D hard to call. The CDR3 sequence: CASSFDGNQPQHF. CDR3 DNA sequence: TGCGCCAGCAGCTTCGATGGTAATCAGCCCCAGCATTTT. Complete variable domain (other parts from reference TRBV5-1 and TRBJ1-5): KAGVTQTPRYLIKTRGQQVTLSCSPISGHRSVSWYQQTPGQGLQFLFEYFSETQRNKGNFPGRFSGRQFSNSRSEMNVSTLELGDSALYLCASSFDGNQPQHFGDGTRLSIL.